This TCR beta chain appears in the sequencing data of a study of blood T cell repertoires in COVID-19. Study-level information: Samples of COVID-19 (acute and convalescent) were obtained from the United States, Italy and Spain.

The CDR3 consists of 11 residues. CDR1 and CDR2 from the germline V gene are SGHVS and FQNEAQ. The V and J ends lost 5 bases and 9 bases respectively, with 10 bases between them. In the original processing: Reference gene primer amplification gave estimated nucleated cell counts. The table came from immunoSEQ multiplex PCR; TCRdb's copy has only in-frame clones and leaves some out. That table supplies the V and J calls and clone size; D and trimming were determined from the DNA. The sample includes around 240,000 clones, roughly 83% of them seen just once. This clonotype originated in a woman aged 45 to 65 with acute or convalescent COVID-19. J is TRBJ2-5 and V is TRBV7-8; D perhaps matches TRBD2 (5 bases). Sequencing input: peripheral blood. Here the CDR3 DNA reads TGTGCCAGCAGCACTGGGAGTGCCCAGTACTTC. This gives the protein CASSTGSAQYF.